Listed here are 16 T cell receptor beta chains from one sample, sequenced in a study of human CD8 memory T cell subsets. CCR7+ PD-1+ TIGIT+ early memory CD8+ cells with dysfunctional traits were TPEX. Making the TCR beta libraries relied on UMI-labeled 5' RACE. Reprocessing the 5' RACE reads, TCRdb reports a single entry for every CDR3 protein and omits DNA. The sample data list around 5,000 distinct CDR3 sequences. The sequenced material came from CD8+ T cells from PBMCs. The receptors shown here come from a human donor in good health.

V is TRBV27 and J is TRBJ1-1; as DNA is missing, the TRBD1 call by TCRdb cannot be tested. CDR1 is MNHEY and CDR2 is SMNVEV in the germline V gene (reference sequence). The CDR3 consists of 15 residues. CDR3 in amino acids: CASSSGEGITTEAFF.

This clonotype registers medium-sized (0.01 to 0.1%) by frequency. The chain is built from TRBV19 and TRBJ2-3; lacking DNA, the TRBD2 call made by TCRdb goes unchecked. Germline-derived CDR1 and CDR2 are LNHDA and SQIVND (reference sequence). This CDR3 region has 16 residues. CDR3 loop: CASTLGLASSTDTQYF. Combining the CDR3 with reference TRBV19 and TRBJ2-3 gives the whole variable domain DGGITQSPKYLFRKEGQNVTLSCEQNLNHDAMYWYRQDPGQGLRLIYYSQIVNDFQKGDIAEGYSVSREKKESFPLTVTSAQKNPTAFYLCASTLGLASSTDTQYFGPGTRLTVL.

The chain employs TRBV20-1 and TRBJ1-1. CDR1 is DFQATT, CDR2 SNEGSKA, per germline (reference sequence). The CDR3 contains 17 residues. Here the CDR3 reads CSARDIFMNLQSTEAFF.

The chain couples TRBV19 to TRBJ1-1. Germline CDR1 LNHDA, CDR2 SQIVND (reference sequence). The CDR3 extends over 13 amino acids. The CDR3 here is CASSIVDNTEAFF.

V usage is TRBV5-1 and J usage is TRBJ2-3; absent DNA, TCRdb's TRBD2 call cannot be checked. Per germline, CDR1 SGHRS and CDR2 YFSETQ. The CDR3 has 18 amino acids. The chain's CDR3 is CASSLLAGGPGMSDTQYF.

The J gene is TRBJ2-5, the V gene TRBV11-2; no DNA is available, so the TRBD1 call from TCRdb remains unchecked. This CDR3 spans 16 amino acids. Germline loops: CDR1 SGHAT, CDR2 FQNNGV. The CDR3 spells CASSFRLAGEQETQYF.

This clonotype is deemed medium-sized by its frequency. The chain has TRBV24-1 and TRBJ2-1; checking the TCRdb D call of TRBD1 is not possible without DNA. Per the germline V gene, CDR1 is KGHDR and CDR2 is SFDVKD. The CDR3 runs to 16 residues. The CDR3 reads CATSDPQGSSYNEQFF.

The chain links TRBV29-1 to TRBJ2-1. Germline CDR1 reads SQVTM; CDR2 reads ANQGSEA. The CDR3 length is 16 residues. CDR3 loop: CSVESPLVSSYNEQFF.

The V and J genes are TRBV4-2 and TRBJ2-4. Germline V CDR1 and CDR2: LGHNA, YNFKEQ. The CDR3 contains 14 residues. This chain's CDR3 is CASSQDGQINIQYF.

This clonotype counts as medium-sized by frequency. The genes are TRBV28 and TRBJ2-7; TCRdb gives TRBD1 as the D gene, but with no DNA this cannot be confirmed. The CDR3 loop spans 15 amino acids. The germline CDR1 and CDR2 sequences are MDHEN and SYDVKM. The CDR3 spells CASSPPVGPDYEQYF.

The rearrangement links TRBV29-1 to TRBJ2-5; without DNA, the TCRdb call of TRBD1 cannot be checked. Looked up from germline, CDR1 is SQVTM and CDR2 is ANQGSEA. This CDR3 region has 14 residues. The CDR3 sequence is CSVDLGAYQETQYF.

Here the CDR3 reads CASSEAGQTSRVEQYF. The V gene is TRBV10-1, the J gene TRBJ2-7; TCRdb selects TRBD1, and the lack of DNA leaves this call unchecked. This CDR3 has 16 amino acids. CDR1 and CDR2 (germline): WNHNN, SYGVQD (reference sequence).

The chain couples TRBV11-2 to TRBJ2-3; the TCRdb D gene call, TRBD1, has no DNA to confirm it. Germline values: CDR1 SGHAT, CDR2 FQNNGV. CDR3 length: 18 residues. This CDR3 reads CASSPRQGPGTGTDTQYF.

The chain combines TRBV12-3 or TRBV12-4 with TRBJ1-2; the TCRdb call, TRBD1, lacks DNA for checking. This CDR3 is built from 15 residues. CDR3 amino acids: CASSSRDREVYGYTF.

By frequency, this clonotype registers medium-sized. This chain uses TRBV2 with TRBJ2-4; TCRdb proposes TRBD1, but this gene call is untestable without DNA. The CDR3 consists of 14 residues. The germline gives CDR1 SNHLY, CDR2 FYNNEI. CDR3 protein: CARSGPGAKNIQYF.

This chain connects TRBV28 to TRBJ2-7; without DNA, the TCRdb call of TRBD1 cannot be checked. The CDR3 has 16 residues. Germline-derived CDR1 and CDR2 are MDHEN and SYDVKM. CDR3 sequence reads: CASSSHTLTTGYEQYF.